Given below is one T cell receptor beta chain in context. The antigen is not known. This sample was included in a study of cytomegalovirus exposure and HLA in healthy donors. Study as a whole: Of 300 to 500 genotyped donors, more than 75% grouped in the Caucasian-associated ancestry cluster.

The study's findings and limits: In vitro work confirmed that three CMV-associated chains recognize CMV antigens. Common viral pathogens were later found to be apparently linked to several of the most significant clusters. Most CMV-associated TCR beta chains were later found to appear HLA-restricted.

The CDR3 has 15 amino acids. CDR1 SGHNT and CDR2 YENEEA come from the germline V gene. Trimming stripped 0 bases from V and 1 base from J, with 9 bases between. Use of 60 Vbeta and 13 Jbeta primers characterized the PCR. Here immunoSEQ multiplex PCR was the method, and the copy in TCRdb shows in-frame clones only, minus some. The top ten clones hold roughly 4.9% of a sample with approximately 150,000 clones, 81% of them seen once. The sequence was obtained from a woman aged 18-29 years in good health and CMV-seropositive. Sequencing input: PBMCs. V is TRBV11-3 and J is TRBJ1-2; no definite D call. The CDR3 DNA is TGTGCCAGCAGCTTAGAGGAACAGCATAACTATGGCTACACCTTC. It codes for CASSLEEQHNYGYTF.